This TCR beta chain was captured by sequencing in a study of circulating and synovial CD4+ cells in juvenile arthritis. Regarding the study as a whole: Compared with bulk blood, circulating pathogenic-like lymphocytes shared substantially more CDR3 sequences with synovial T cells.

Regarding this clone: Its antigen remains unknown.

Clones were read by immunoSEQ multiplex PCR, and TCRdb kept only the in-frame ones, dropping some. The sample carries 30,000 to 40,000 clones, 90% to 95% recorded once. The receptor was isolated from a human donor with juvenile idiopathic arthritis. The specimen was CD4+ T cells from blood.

The CDR3 DNA reads TGTGCCAGCAGCCCGGGGACAGATACGCAGTATTTT. Amino acid sequence: CASSPGTDTQYF. The chain has TRBV7-3 and TRBJ2-3; D may be TRBD2 (5 bases). The CDR3 length is 12 residues. From germline, CDR1 is SGHTA and CDR2 FQGTGA. V lost 5 bases and J lost 3, with 6 bases in between. The full variable domain, completed using reference TRBV7-3 and TRBJ2-3, is GAGVSQTPSNKVTEKGKYVELRCDPISGHTALYWYRQSLGQGPEFLIYFQGTGAADDSGLPNDRFFAVRPEGSVSTLKIQRTERGDSAVYLCASSPGTDTQYFGPGTRLTVL.